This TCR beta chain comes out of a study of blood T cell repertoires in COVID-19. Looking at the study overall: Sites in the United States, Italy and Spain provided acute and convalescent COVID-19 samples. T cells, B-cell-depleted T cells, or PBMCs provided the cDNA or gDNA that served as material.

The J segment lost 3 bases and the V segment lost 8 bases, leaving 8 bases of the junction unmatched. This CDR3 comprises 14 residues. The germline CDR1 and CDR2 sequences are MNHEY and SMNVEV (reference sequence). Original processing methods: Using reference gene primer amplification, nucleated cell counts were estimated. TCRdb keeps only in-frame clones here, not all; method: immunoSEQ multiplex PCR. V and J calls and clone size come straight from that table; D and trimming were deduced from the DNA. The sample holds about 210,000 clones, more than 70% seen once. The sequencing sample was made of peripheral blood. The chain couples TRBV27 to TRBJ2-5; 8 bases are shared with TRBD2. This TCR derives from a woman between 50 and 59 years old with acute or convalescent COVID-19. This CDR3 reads CASRRGGAKETQYF. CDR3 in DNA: TGTGCCAGCCGTCGGGGGGGGGCAAAAGAGACCCAGTACTTC.